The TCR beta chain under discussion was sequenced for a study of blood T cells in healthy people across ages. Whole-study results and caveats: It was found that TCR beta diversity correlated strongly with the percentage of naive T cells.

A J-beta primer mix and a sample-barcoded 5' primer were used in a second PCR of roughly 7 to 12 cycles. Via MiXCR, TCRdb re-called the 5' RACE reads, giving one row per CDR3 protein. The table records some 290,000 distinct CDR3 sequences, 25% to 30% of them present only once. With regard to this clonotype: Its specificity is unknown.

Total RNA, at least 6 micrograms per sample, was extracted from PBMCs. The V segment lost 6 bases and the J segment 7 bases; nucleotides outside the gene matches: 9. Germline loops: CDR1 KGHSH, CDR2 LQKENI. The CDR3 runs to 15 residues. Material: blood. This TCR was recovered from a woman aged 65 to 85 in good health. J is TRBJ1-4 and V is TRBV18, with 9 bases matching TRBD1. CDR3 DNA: TGTGCCAGCTCTCCTTCGACAGGGGGTGTTGAAAAACTGTTTTTT. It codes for CASSPSTGGVEKLFF.